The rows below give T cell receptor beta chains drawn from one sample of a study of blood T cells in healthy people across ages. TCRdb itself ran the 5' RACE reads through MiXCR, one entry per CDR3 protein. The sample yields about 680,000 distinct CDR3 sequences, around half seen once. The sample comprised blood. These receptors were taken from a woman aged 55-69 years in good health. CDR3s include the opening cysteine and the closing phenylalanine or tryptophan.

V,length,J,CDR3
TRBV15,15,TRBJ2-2,CATSREVKNTGELFF
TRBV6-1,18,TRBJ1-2,CASSIRGAQAKANYGYTF
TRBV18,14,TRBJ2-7,CASSPNVGGDEQYF
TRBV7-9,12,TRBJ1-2,CASSVSNYGYTF
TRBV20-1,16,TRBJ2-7,CSARDPGRGIGYEQYF
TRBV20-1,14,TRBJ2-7,CSARDRGSSYEQYF
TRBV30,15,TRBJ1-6,CAWSTGGVRGSPLHF
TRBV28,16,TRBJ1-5,CASRTGGQSRNQPQHF
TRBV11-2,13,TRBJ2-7,CASSFGTGYEQYF
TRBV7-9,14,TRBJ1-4,CASSPPRTNEKLFF
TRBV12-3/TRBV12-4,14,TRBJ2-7,CASSPGLAVYEQYF
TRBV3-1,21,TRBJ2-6,CASSHILGRLAGRSGANVLTF
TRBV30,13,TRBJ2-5,CAWAGQFQETQYF
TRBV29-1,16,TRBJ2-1,CSVEDRRGGSYNEQFF
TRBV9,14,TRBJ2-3,CASNVLSWGDTQYF
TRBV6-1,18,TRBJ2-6,CASTKRTGWDSGANVLTF
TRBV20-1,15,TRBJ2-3,CSARAPSGSGDTQYF
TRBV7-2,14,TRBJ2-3,CASSFGREMDTQYF
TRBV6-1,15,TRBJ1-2,CASSPSGWGNDGYTF
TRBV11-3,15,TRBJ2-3,CASSLSTSGSDTQYF
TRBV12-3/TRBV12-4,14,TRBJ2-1,CASRRISGYNEQFF
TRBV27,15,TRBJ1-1,CASSLSGLGNTEAFF
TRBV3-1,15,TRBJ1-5,CASSPHGGKDQPQHF
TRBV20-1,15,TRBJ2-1,CSTPQDGGAGGKQFF